The rows below give T cell receptor beta chains drawn from one sample of a study of T cell responses to AZD1222 COVID-19 vaccine. The method was immunoSEQ multiplex PCR; TCRdb's version includes in-frame clones alone and lacks a portion of them. The sample has some 120,000 clones; around 85% are singletons. Sequenced material: peripheral blood, taken on day 0 of MenACWY control vaccination. All receptors derive from an adult in good health. The CDR3 runs from the conserved cysteine through the conserved F or W. D genes are given only for firm matches.

cdr3_nt: TGTGCCAGCTCACCAGCGGGGGTCCCCACAGATACGCAGTATTTT
cdr3_aa: CASSPAGVPTDTQYF
j_call: TRBJ2-3
v_call: TRBV18
cdr3_length: 15
d_call: TRBD2

cdr3_nt: TGCAGTGCTAGTAGTTGGCAAGTTAATCAGCCCCAGCATTTT
cdr3_aa: CSASSWQVNQPQHF
j_call: TRBJ1-5
v_call: TRBV20-1
cdr3_length: 14
d_call: NA

cdr3_nt: TGCGCCAGCAAACTAGGGGTTTCCACAGATACGCAGTATTTT
cdr3_aa: CASKLGVSTDTQYF
j_call: TRBJ2-3
v_call: TRBV5-1
cdr3_length: 14
d_call: NA

cdr3_nt: TGTGCCAGCAGCTTTGGGATGAACACTGAAGCTTTCTTT
cdr3_aa: CASSFGMNTEAFF
j_call: TRBJ1-1
v_call: TRBV7-9
cdr3_length: 13
d_call: NA

cdr3_nt: TGTGCCAGCAGCCAGCGGACAGGGGGCGCTCGGGCTAACTATGGCTACACCTTC
cdr3_aa: CASSQRTGGARANYGYTF
j_call: TRBJ1-2
v_call: TRBV4-2
cdr3_length: 18
d_call: TRBD1

cdr3_nt: TGTGCCAGCAGCGCGACCAGGGGACAGATAGGTGAAAAACTGTTTTTT
cdr3_aa: CASSATRGQIGEKLFF
j_call: TRBJ1-4
v_call: TRBV5-4
cdr3_length: 16
d_call: TRBD1

cdr3_nt: TGTGCCAGCAGCGCGGGAGGTAATCCGGGCACTGAAGCTTTCTTT
cdr3_aa: CASSAGGNPGTEAFF
j_call: TRBJ1-1
v_call: TRBV5-4
cdr3_length: 15
d_call: NA

cdr3_nt: TGTGCCACCAGTGAGCAGGCCCCAGATACGCAGTATTTT
cdr3_aa: CATSEQAPDTQYF
j_call: TRBJ2-3
v_call: TRBV24-1
cdr3_length: 13
d_call: NA

cdr3_nt: TGTGCCAGCAGCCAATCCCGGGGCCAGGGGGCTTTTCCTTTCTTT
cdr3_aa: CASSQSRGQGAFPFF
j_call: TRBJ1-1
v_call: TRBV16
cdr3_length: 15
d_call: TRBD1

cdr3_nt: TGTGCCACCGAGGATAAGGGCGGGGGGATAAATGAGCAGTTCTTC
cdr3_aa: CATEDKGGGINEQFF
j_call: TRBJ2-1
v_call: TRBV21-1
cdr3_length: 15
d_call: NA

cdr3_nt: TGTGCCAGCAGTAAGGACTTCTTAACCTACAATGAGCAGTTCTTC
cdr3_aa: CASSKDFLTYNEQFF
j_call: TRBJ2-1
v_call: TRBV2
cdr3_length: 15
d_call: NA

cdr3_nt: TGTGCCAGCAGGCGGACAGGTTATCAGCCCCAGCATTTT
cdr3_aa: CASRRTGYQPQHF
j_call: TRBJ1-5
v_call: TRBV28
cdr3_length: 13
d_call: TRBD1